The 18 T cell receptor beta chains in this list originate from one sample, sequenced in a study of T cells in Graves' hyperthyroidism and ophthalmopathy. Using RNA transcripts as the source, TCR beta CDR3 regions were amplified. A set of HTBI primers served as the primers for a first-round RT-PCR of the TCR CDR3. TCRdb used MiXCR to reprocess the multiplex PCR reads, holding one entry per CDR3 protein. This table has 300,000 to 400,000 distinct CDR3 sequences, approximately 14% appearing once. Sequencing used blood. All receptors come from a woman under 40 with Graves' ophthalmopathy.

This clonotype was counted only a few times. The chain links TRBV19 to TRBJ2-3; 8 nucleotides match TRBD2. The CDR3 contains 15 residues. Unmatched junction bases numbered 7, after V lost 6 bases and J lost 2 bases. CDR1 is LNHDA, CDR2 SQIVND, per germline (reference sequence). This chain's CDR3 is CASRPGLGATDTQYF. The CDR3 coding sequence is TGTGCCAGTAGACCGGGACTAGGAGCCACAGATACGCAGTATTTT.

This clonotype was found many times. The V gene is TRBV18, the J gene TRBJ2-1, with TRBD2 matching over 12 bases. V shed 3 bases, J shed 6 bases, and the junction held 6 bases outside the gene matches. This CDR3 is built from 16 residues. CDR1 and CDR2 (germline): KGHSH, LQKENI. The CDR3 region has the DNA TGTGCCAGCTCACCTGATCCGGGACTAGCGGGCAATGAGCAGTTCTTC. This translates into CASSPDPGLAGNEQFF. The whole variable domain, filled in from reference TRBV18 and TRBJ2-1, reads NAGVMQNPRHLVRRRGQEARLRCSPMKGHSHVYWYRQLPEEGLKFMVYLQKENIIDESGMPKERFSAEFPKEGPSILRIQQVVRGDSAAYFCASSPDPGLAGNEQFFGPGTRLTVL.

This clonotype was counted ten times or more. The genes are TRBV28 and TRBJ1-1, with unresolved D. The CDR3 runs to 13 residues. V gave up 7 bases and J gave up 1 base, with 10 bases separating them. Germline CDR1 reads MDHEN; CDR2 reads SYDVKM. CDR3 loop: CASTGPWNTEAFF. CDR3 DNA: TGTGCCAGCACCGGGCCCTGGAACACTGAAGCTTTCTTT.

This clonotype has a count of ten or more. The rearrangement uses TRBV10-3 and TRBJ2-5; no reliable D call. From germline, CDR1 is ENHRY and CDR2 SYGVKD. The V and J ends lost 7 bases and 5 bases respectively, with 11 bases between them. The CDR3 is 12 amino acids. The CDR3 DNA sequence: TGTGCCATCAAAAACAATCAGGAGACCCAGTACTTC. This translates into CAIKNNQETQYF.

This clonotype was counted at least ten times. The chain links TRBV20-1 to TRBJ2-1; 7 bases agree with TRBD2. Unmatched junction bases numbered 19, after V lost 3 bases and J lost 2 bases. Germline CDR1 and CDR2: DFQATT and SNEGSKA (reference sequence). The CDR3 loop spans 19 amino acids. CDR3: CSARGGELETPWAYNEQFF. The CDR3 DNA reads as TGCAGTGCTAGGGGGGGGGAATTGGAGACACCCTGGGCCTACAATGAGCAGTTCTTC.

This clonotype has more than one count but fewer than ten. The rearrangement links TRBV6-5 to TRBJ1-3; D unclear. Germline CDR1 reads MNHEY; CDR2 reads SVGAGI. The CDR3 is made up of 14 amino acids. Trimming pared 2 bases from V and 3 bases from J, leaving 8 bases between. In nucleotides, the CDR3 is TGTGCCAGCAGTTACCTTTCTGGTGGAAACACCATATATTTT. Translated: CASSYLSGGNTIYF.

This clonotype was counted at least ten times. CDR3 coding DNA: TGTGCCAGCAGCTTAGCGAGCAGGGGAGCTAACTATGGCTACACCTTC. Residues: CASSLASRGANYGYTF. The V gene is TRBV7-9, the J gene TRBJ1-2, with D maybe TRBD1 (6 bases). Trimming removed 0 bases at V and 0 bases at J, with 11 bases between. The CDR3 is made up of 16 amino acids. CDR1 SEHNR and CDR2 FQNEAQ come from the germline V gene (reference sequence).

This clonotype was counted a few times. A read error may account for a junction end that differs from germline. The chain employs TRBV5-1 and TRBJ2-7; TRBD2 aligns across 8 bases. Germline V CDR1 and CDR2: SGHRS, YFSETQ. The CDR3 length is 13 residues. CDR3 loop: CASSTTSGYKQYF. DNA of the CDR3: TGCGCCAGCAGCACTACTAGCGGCTACAAGCAGTACTTC.

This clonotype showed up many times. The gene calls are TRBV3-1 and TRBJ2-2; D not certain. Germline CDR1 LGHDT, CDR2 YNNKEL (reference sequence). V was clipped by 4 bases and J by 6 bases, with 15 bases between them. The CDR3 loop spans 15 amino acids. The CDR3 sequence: CASSRIDRHAGELFF. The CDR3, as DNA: TGTGCCAGCAGCCGAATCGATAGGCACGCCGGGGAGCTGTTTTTT.

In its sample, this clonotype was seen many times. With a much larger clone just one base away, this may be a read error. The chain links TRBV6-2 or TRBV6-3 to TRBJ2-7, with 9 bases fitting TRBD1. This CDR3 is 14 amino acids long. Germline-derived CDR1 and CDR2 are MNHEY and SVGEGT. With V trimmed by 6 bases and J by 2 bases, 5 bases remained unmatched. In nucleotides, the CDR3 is TGTGCCAGCAGCTCCGGGACAGGGACCTACGAGCAGTACTTC. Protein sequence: CASSSGTGTYEQYF.

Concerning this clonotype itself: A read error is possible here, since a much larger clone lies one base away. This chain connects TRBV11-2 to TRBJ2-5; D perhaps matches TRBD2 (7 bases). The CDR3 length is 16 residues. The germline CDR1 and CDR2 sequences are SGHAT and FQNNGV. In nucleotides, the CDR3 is TGTGCCAGCAGCTTAGTCGGCGGGGGCCTTAAAGAGGCCCAGTACTTC. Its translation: CASSLVGGGLKEAQYF.

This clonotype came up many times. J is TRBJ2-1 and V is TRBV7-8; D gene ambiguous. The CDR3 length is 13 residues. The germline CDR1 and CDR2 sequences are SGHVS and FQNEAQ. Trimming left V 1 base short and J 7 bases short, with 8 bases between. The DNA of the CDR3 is TGTGCCAGCAGCTTAGTGTGGCGGAATGAGCAGTTCTTC. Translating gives CASSLVWRNEQFF.

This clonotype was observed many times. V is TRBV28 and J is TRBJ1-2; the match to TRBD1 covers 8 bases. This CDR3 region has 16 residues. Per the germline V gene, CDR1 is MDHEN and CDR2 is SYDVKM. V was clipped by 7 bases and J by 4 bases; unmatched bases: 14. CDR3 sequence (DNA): TGTGCCAGCACCCCGGGACAGGTGGGGCGGGTCTATGGCTACACCTTC. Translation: CASTPGQVGRVYGYTF.

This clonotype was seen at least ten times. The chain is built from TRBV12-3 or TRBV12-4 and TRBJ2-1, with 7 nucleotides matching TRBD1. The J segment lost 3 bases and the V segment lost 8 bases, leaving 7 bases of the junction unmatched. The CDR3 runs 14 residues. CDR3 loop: CASSPGTVYNEQFF. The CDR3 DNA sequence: TGTGCCAGCTCACCAGGGACAGTCTACAATGAGCAGTTCTTC.

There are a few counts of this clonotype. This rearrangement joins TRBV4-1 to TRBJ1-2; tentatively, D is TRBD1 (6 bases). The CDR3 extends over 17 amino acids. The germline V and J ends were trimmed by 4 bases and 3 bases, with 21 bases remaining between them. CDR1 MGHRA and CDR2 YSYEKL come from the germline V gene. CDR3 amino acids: CASSRIPLDQGHYGYTF. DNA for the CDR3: TGCGCCAGCAGCCGCATTCCCCTCGATCAGGGGCACTATGGCTACACCTTC.

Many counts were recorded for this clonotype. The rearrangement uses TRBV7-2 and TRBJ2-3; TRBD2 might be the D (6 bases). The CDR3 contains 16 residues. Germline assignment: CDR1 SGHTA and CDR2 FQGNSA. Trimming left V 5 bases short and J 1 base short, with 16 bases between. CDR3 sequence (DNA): TGTGCCAGCAGCCCTCTGGCGGGGACGGGCACAGATACGCAGTATTTT. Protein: CASSPLAGTGTDTQYF.

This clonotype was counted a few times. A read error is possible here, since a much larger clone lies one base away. The chain's CDR3 is CTSSQDSDRAYEQYF. The DNA for the CDR3 is TGTACCAGCAGCCAAGATTCAGACAGGGCCTACGAGCAGTACTTC. The J gene is TRBJ2-7, the V gene TRBV3-1, with TRBD1 identical over 7 bases. The CDR3 consists of 15 residues. CDR1 and CDR2 from the germline V gene are LGHDT and YNNKEL (reference sequence).

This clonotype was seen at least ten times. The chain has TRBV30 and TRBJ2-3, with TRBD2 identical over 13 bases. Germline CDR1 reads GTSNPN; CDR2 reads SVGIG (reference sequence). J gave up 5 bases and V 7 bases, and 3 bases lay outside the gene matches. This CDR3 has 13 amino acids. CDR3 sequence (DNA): TGTGCCTACGGACTAGCGGGGGTAGATACGCAGTATTTT. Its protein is CAYGLAGVDTQYF.